This T cell receptor beta chain is from a study of blood T cell repertoires in COVID-19. Produced via immunoSEQ multiplex PCR; TCRdb's table is partial and in-frame only. The sample lists approximately 210,000 clones, 80% to 85% seen once, with around 10% in the top ten. This CDR3 spans 14 amino acids. In germline, CDR1 is MNHEY, CDR2 SVGAGI. V trimming: 6 bases; J trimming: 0 bases; junction bases outside the gene matches: 0. This study enrolled people aged 18 to 89 from 24 US geographic areas. Sequencing used PBMCs or T cells enriched from blood (not recorded which). This clonotype was sampled from a woman between 45 and 60 years old with acute COVID-19. The V call is TRBV6-5, the J call TRBJ2-2; 8 bases align to TRBD2. The CDR3: CASSGGANTGELFF. In DNA form, the CDR3 reads TGTGCCAGCAGCGGGGGGGCGAACACCGGGGAGCTGTTTTTT.